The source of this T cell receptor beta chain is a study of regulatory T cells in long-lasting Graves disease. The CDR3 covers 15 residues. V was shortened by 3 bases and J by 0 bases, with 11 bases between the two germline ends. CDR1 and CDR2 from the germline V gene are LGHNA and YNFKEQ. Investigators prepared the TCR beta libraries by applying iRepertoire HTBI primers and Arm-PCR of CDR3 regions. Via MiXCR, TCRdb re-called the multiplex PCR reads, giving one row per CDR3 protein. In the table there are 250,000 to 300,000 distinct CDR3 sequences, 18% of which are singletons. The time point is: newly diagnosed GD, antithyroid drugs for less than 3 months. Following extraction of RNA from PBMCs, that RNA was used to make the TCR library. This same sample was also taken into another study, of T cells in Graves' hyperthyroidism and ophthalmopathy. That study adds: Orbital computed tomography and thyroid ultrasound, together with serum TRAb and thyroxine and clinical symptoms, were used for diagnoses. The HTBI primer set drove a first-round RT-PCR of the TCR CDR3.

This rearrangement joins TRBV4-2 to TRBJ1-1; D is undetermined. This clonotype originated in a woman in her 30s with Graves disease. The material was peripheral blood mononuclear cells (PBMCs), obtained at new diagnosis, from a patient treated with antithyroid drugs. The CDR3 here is CASSHVADLNTEAFF. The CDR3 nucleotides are TGTGCCAGCAGCCATGTCGCAGACTTGAACACTGAAGCTTTCTTT.